This T cell receptor beta chain was captured by sequencing in a study of cytomegalovirus exposure and HLA in healthy donors. For this clone: Its target is unknown.

Study results and limitations: For most TCR sequences rarity was the rule, although some public TCRs occurred in many donors.

PCR involved 60 Vbeta and 13 Jbeta primers. Generated by immunoSEQ multiplex PCR, the TCRdb table keeps only in-frame clones and is missing some. Counted here are about 170,000 clones, roughly 84% occurring once; the ten biggest clones make up 2.5%. The origin of this receptor is a man aged 30 to 39 in good health and CMV-seropositive. The sample comprised PBMCs.

The CDR3 coding sequence is TGTGCCAGCAGAGCAACTAGCGGAAGGAACAACTCGTATACGCAGTATTTT. Amino acids: CASRATSGRNNSYTQYF. The J gene is TRBJ2-3, the V gene TRBV7-3; 8 nucleotides align to TRBD2. The J segment lost 7 bases and the V segment lost 6 bases, leaving 18 bases of the junction unmatched. Per the germline V gene, CDR1 is SGHTA and CDR2 is FQGTGA. The CDR3 length is 17 residues.